The clone carrying this T cell receptor beta chain appeared a few times. Antigen: not known. This CDR3 has 18 residues. The V end lost 5 bases, the J end lost 3 bases, and 25 bases lay between the germline ends. In germline, CDR1 is SEHNR, CDR2 FQNEAQ (reference sequence). This sample was taken from a study of graft-versus-host responses after intestinal transplantation. Study in general: Transplants given to recipients were multivisceral, liver-intestinal, or isolated intestinal.

General observations from the study: Some GvH clones were seen earlier in gut or blood, suggesting intestinal origin.

Profiling relied on immunoSEQ multiplex PCR, and the TCRdb table lists in-frame clones only, not all of them. The data hold some 23,000 clones, with around 80% observed a single time. The chain recombines TRBV7-9 with TRBJ1-1; D remains ambiguous. The sequenced sample was unstimulated CD8+ T cells sorted from spleen or lymph node cells, obtained before transplant. The TCR comes from a human donor who was the organ donor for an intestinal transplant. In nucleotides, the CDR3 is TGTGCCAGCAGCCAAAGCCGGTCCGGACCTGGTAGGGACACTGAAGCTTTCTTT. As protein: CASSQSRSGPGRDTEAFF.